The rows below give T cell receptor beta chains drawn from one sample of a study of T-cell memory formation after mild COVID-19. TCRdb ran MiXCR on the 5' RACE reads and lists one entry per CDR3 protein. The table shows roughly 160,000 distinct CDR3 sequences, with about 9.9% occurring only once. Sequenced sample: PBMCs or a T cell subset sorted from them (not recorded which). Receptor source: a man aged 18-30 years who had mild COVID-19 (a few samples of this study predate the infection). Cell type and time point are not known. Both conserved end residues are part of each CDR3. The D gene is left open where the match is weak. Clone size is stated in some rows and not others, as once, few, many or a class when expanded.

v_gene,d_gene,j_gene,abundance,CDR3aa,CDR3nt
TRBV10-3,TRBD1,TRBJ2-5,NA,CAISVAGQGTETQYF,TGTGCCATCAGTGTGGCAGGACAGGGGACGGAGACCCAGTACTTC
TRBV5-1,NA,TRBJ2-3,few,CASSVVQGSTDTQYF,TGCGCCAGCAGCGTGGTCCAGGGTAGCACAGATACGCAGTATTTT
TRBV18,TRBD1,TRBJ1-4,NA,CASSPAATGVTTNEKLFF,TGTGCCAGCTCACCGGCAGCTACAGGGGTGACTACTAATGAAAAACTGTTTTTT
TRBV5-1,NA,TRBJ1-1,many,CASSESTDTEAFF,TGCGCCAGCAGCGAGAGTACCGACACTGAAGCTTTCTTT
TRBV11-3,NA,TRBJ2-1,few,CASSFYEGGYNEQFF,TGTGCCAGCAGCTTTTACGAGGGGGGCTACAATGAGCAGTTCTTC
TRBV24-1,TRBD1,TRBJ1-5,NA,CATSDGRQGNNQPQHF,TGTGCCACCAGTGACGGCCGACAGGGGAACAATCAGCCCCAGCATTTT
TRBV5-1,TRBD2,TRBJ2-1,NA,CASSPGTSGGPQFF,TGCGCCAGCAGCCCAGGGACTAGCGGGGGTCCTCAGTTCTTC
TRBV15,NA,TRBJ1-4,NA,CATSRDLGVAEKLFF,TGTGCCACCAGCAGAGATCTGGGGGTGGCTGAAAAACTGTTTTTT
TRBV12-3/TRBV12-4,TRBD1,TRBJ1-1,NA,CASSPWGGQLATEAFF,TGTGCCAGCAGCCCTTGGGGGGGACAGTTGGCCACTGAAGCTTTCTTT
TRBV20-1,NA,TRBJ1-5,once,CSARGSGYSNQPQHF,TGCAGTGCTAGAGGTTCAGGATATAGCAATCAGCCCCAGCATTTT
TRBV5-6,NA,TRBJ1-5,NA,CASSLYLERQPQHF,TGTGCCAGCAGCTTGTATCTGGAAAGGCAGCCCCAGCATTTT
TRBV12-3/TRBV12-4,TRBD2,TRBJ2-7,few,CASSRYGRGAWPYEQYF,TGTGCCAGCAGTCGCTACGGGCGGGGGGCCTGGCCCTACGAGCAGTACTTC
TRBV6-5,NA,TRBJ1-2,few,CASKGLGNYGYTF,TGTGCCAGCAAGGGTCTGGGGAACTATGGCTACACCTTC
TRBV12-3/TRBV12-4,NA,TRBJ2-7,few,CASSPRGTSYEQYF,TGTGCCAGCAGTCCCAGGGGTACCTCCTACGAGCAGTACTTC
TRBV27,NA,TRBJ2-2,many,CASSLRGELFF,TGTGCCAGCAGTTTACGCGGGGAGCTGTTTTTT
TRBV5-1,NA,TRBJ1-1,many,CASSLTQETEAFF,TGCGCCAGCAGCTTAACCCAGGAGACTGAAGCTTTCTTT
TRBV7-2,TRBD2,TRBJ2-5,NA,CASSLGSGGPTQETQYF,TGTGCCAGCAGCTTGGGAAGCGGGGGGCCGACCCAAGAGACCCAGTACTTC
TRBV5-1,TRBD1,TRBJ2-2,many,CASSPDRGITGELFF,TGCGCCAGCAGCCCGGACAGGGGTATCACCGGGGAGCTGTTTTTT
TRBV5-1,TRBD1,TRBJ2-2,few,CASRGLLQGDTGELFF,TGCGCCAGCAGAGGGTTGCTCCAGGGGGACACCGGGGAGCTGTTTTTT
TRBV11-2,NA,TRBJ2-7,few,CASSLNTYEQYF,TGTGCCAGCAGCTTAAACACCTACGAGCAGTACTTC